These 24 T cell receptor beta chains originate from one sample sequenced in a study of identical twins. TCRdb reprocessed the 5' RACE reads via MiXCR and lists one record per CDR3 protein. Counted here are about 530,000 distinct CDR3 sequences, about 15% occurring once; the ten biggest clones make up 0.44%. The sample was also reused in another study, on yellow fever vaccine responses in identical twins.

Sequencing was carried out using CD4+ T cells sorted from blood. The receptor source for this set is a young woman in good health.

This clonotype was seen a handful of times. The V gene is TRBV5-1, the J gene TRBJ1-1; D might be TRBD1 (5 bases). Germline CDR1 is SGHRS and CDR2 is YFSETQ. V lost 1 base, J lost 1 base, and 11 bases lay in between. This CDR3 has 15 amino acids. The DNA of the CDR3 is TGCGCCAGCAGCTTGTGGGACGGGGCGAACACTGAAGCTTTCTTT. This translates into CASSLWDGANTEAFF.

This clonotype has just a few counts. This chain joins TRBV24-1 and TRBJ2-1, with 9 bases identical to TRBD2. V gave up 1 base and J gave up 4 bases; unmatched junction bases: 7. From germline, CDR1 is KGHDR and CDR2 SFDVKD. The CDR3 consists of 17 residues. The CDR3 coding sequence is TGTGCCACCAGTGATTTTGACGCTAGCGGGAAGTACAATGAGCAGTTCTTC. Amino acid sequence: CATSDFDASGKYNEQFF.

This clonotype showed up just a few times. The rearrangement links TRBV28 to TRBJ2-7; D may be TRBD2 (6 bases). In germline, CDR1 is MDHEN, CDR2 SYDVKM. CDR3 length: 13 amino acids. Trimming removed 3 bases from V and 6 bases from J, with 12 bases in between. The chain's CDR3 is CASSFGGALEQYF. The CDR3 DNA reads TGTGCCAGCAGTTTTGGCGGGGCCCTCGAGCAGTACTTC.

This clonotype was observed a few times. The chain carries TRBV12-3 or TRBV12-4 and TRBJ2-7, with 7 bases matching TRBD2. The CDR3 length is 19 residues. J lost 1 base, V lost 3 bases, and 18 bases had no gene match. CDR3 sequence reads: CASSFSRGAAGLRSYEQYF. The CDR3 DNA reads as TGTGCCAGCAGTTTTTCGAGAGGCGCAGCGGGACTAAGGTCCTACGAGCAGTACTTC.

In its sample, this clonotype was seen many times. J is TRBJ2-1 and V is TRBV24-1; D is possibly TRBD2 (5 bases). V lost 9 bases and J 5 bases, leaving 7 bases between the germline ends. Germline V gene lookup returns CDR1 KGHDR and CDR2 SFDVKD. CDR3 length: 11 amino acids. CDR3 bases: TGTGCCACCCGAGGGAACAATGAGCAGTTCTTC. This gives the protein CATRGNNEQFF.

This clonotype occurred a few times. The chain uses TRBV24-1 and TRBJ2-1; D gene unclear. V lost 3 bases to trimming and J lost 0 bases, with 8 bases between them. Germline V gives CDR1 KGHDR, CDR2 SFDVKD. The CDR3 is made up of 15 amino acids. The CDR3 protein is CATSDQRSSYNEQFF. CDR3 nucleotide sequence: TGTGCCACCAGTGATCAGCGAAGCTCCTACAATGAGCAGTTCTTC.

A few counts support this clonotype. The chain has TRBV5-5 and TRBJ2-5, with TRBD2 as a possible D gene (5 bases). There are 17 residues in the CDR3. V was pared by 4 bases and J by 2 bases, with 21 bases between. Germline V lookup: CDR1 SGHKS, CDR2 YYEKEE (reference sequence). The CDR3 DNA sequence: TGTGCCAGCAGCCGGGAATGGGGTTTGGCAAGGCAAGAGACCCAGTACTTC. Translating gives CASSREWGLARQETQYF.

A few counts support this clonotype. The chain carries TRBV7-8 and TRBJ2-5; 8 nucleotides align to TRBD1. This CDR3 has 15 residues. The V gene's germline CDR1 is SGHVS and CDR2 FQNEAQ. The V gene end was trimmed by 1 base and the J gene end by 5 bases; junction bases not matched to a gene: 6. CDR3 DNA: TGTGCCAGCAGCTTAGTGACAGGGGTGTGGGAGACCCAGTACTTC. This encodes CASSLVTGVWETQYF.

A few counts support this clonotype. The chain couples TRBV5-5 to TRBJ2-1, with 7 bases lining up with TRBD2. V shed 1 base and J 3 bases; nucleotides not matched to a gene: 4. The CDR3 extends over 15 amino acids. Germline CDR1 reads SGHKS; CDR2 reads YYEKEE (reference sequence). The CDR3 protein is CASSLLVAGYNEQFF. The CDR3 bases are TGTGCCAGCAGCTTGTTGGTAGCGGGCTACAATGAGCAGTTCTTC.

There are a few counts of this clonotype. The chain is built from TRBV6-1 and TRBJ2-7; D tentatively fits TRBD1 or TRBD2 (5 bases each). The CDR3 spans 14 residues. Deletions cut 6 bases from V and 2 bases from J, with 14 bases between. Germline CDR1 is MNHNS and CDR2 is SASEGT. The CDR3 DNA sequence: TGTGCCAGCAGCCAGGGACCGAACCCCTACGAGCAGTACTTC. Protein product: CASSQGPNPYEQYF.

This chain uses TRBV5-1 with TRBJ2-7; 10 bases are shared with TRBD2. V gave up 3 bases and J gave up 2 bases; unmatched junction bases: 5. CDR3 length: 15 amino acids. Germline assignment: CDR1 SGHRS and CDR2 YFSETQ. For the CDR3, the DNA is TGCGCCAGCAGCTCTGCTAGCGGGAGTACCTACGAGCAGTACTTC. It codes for CASSSASGSTYEQYF.

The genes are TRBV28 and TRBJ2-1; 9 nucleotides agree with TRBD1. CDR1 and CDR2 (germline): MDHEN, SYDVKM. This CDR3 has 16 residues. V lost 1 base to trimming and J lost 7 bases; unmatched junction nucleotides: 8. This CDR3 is CASSLSGDRALNEQFF. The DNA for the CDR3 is TGTGCCAGCAGTTTATCAGGGGACAGGGCTTTGAATGAGCAGTTCTTC. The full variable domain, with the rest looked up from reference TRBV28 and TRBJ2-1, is DVKVTQSSRYLVKRTGEKVFLECVQDMDHENMFWYRQDPGLGLRLIYFSYDVKMKEKGDIPEGYSVSREKKERFSLILESASTNQTSMYLCASSLSGDRALNEQFFGPGTRLTVL.

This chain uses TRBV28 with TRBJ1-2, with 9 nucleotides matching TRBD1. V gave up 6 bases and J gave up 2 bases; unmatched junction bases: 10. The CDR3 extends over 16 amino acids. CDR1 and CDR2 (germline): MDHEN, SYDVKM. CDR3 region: CASRAGTGTSNYGYTF. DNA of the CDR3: TGTGCCAGCAGAGCCGGGACAGGGACTTCCAACTATGGCTACACCTTC.

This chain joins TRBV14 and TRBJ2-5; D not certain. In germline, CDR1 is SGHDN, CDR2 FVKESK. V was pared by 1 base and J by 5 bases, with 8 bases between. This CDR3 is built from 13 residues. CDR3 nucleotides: TGTGCCAGCAGCCAAGTAGCTTTGGAGACCCAGTACTTC. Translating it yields CASSQVALETQYF.

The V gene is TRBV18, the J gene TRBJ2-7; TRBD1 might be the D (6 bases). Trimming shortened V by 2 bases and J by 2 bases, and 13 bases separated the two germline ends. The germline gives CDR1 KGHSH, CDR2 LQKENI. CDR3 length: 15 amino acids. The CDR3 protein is CASSPSGQTTYEQYF. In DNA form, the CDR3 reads TGTGCCAGCTCACCATCGGGACAAACCACCTACGAGCAGTACTTC.

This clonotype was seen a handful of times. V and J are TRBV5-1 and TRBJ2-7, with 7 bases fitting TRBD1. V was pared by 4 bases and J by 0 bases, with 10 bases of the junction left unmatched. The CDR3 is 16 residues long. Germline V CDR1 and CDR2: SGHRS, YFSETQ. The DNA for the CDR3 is TGCGCCAGCAGCCGCCCCTCGACAGGGCTCTCCTACGAGCAGTACTTC. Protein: CASSRPSTGLSYEQYF.

CDR3 region: CASSQREAGGSYNEQFF. The CDR3 nucleotides are TGCGCCAGCAGCCAACGGGAAGCGGGTGGCTCCTACAATGAGCAGTTCTTC. The chain has TRBV5-1 and TRBJ2-1; perhaps TRBD2 as D (6 bases). The V gene's germline CDR1 is SGHRS and CDR2 YFSETQ. The V gene lost 4 bases and the J gene lost 0 bases, with 17 bases spanning the gap. This CDR3 is built from 17 residues.

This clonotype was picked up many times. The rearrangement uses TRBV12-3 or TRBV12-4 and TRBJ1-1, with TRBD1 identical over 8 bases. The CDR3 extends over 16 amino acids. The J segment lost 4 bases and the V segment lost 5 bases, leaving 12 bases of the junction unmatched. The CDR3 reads CASSGPGQVWGTEAFF. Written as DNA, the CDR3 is TGTGCCAGCAGTGGGCCGGGACAGGTCTGGGGCACTGAAGCTTTCTTT.

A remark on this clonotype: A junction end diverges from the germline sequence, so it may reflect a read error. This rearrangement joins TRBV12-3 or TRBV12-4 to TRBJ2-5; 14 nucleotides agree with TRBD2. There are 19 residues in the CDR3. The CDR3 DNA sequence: TGTGCCTGCAGTTTAGCCGCCGGACTAGCGGGGGGACCCCAAGAGACCCAGTACTTC. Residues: CACSLAAGLAGGPQETQYF.

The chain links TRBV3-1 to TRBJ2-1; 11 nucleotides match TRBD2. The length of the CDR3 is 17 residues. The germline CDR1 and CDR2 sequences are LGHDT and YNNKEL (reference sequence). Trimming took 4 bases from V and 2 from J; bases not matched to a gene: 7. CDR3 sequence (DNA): TGTGCCAGCAGCCCGCAGACTAGCGGGGTCCCCTACAATGAGCAGTTCTTC. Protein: CASSPQTSGVPYNEQFF.

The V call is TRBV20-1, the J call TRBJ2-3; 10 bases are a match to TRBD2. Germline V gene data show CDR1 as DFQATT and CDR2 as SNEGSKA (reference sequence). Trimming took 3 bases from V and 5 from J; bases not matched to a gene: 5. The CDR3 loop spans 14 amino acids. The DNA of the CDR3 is TGCAGTGCTAGGGATCCTAGCGGGGGAGATACGCAGTATTTT. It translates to CSARDPSGGDTQYF.

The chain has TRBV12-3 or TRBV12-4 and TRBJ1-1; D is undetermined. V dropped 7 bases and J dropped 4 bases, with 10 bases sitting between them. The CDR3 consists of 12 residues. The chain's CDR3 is CASTGDGTEAFF. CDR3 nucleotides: TGTGCCAGCACCGGGGATGGCACTGAAGCTTTCTTT.

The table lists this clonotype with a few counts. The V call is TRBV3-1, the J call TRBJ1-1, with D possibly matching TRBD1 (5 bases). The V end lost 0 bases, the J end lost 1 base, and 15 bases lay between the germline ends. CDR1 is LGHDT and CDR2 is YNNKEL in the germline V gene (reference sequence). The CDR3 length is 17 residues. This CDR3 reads CASSQETGTGANTEAFF. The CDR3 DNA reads TGTGCCAGCAGCCAAGAGACGGGGACCGGGGCGAACACTGAAGCTTTCTTT.

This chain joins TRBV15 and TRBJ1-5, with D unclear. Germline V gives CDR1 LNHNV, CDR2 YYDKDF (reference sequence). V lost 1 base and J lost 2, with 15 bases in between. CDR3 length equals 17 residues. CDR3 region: CATSRAQLRNGNQPQHF. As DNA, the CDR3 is TGTGCCACCAGCAGAGCTCAACTACGCAACGGCAATCAGCCCCAGCATTTT. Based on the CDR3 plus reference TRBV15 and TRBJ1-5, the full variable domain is DAMVIQNPRYQVTQFGKPVTLSCSQTLNHNVMYWYQQKSSQAPKLLFHYYDKDFNNEADTPDNFQSRRPNTSFCFLDIRSPGLGDTAMYLCATSRAQLRNGNQPQHFGDGTRLSIL.